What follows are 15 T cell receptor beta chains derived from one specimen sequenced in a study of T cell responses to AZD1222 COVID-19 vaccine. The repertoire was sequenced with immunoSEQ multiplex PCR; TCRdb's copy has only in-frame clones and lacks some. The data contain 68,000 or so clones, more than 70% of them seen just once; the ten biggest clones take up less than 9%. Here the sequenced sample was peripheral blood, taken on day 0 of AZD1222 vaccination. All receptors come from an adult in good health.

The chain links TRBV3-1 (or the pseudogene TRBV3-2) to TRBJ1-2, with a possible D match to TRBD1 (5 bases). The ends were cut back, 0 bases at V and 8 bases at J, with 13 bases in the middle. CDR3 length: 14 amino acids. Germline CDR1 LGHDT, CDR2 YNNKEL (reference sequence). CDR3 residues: CASSQDIGWGGYTF. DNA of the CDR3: TGTGCCAGCAGCCAAGATATAGGATGGGGGGGCTACACCTTC.

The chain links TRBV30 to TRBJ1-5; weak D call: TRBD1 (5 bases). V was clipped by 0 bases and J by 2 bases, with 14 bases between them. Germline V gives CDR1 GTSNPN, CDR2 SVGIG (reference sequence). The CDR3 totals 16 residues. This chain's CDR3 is CAWSVQGQGGNQPQHF. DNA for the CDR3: TGTGCCTGGAGTGTACAAGGGCAAGGGGGCAATCAGCCCCAGCATTTT.

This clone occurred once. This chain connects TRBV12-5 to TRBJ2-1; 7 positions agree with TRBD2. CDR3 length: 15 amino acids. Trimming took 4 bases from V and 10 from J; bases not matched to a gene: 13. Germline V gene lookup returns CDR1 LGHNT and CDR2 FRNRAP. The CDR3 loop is CASGSTRREGGEQFF. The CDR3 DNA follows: TGTGCTAGTGGTTCCACCCGGAGGGAGGGAGGGGAGCAGTTCTTC.

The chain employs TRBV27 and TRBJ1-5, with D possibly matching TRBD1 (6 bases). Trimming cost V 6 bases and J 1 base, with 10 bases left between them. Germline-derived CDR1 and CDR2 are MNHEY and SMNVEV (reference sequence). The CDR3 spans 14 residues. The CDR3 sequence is CASRQGGSNQPQHF. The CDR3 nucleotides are TGTGCCAGCAGACAGGGAGGAAGCAATCAGCCCCAGCATTTT.

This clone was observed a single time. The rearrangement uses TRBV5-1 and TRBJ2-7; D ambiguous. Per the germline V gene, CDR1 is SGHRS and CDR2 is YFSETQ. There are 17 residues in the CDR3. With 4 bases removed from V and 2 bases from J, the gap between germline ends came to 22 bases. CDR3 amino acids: CASSLLSSFPRTYEQYF. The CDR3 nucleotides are TGCGCCAGCAGCCTTCTTTCGTCTTTTCCAAGAACCTACGAGCAGTACTTC.

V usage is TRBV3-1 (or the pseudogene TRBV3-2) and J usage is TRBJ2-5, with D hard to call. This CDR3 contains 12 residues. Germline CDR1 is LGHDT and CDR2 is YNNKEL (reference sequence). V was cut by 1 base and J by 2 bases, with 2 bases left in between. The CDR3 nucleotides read TGTGCCAGCAGCCAAGCTCAAGAGACCCAGTACTTC. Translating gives CASSQAQETQYF.

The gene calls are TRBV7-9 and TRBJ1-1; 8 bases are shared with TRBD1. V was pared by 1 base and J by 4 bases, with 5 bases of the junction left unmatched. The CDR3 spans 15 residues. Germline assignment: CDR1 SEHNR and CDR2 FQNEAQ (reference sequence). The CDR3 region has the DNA TGTGCCAGCAGCTTAGTGGTTCAGGGGGCCACTGAAGCTTTCTTT. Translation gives CASSLVVQGATEAFF.

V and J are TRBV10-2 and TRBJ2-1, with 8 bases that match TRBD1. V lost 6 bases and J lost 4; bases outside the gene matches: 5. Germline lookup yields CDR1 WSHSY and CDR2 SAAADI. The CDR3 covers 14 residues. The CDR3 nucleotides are TGCGCCAGCAGCTCGGGACAGGAGTACAATGAGCAGTTCTTC. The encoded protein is CASSSGQEYNEQFF.

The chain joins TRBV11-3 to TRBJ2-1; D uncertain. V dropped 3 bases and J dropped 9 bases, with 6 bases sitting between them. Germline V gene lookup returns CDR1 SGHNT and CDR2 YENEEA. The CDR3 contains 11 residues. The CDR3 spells CASSLGSEQFF. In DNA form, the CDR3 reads TGTGCCAGCAGCTTGGGATCTGAGCAGTTCTTC.

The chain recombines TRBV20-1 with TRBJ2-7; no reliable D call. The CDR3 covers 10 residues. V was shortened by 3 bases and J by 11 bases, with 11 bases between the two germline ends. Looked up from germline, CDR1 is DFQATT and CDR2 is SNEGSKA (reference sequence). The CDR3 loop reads CSASAAGEYF. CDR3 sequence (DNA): TGCAGTGCTAGCGCAGCCGGCGAGTACTTC.

CDR3 DNA sequence: TGTGCCAGCATCCCGACGGGTATCTCCTATAATTCACCCCTCCACTTT. This codes for CASIPTGISYNSPLHF. V gene TRBV7-2 combines with J gene TRBJ1-6, with D hard to call. CDR1 SGHTA and CDR2 FQGNSA come from the germline V gene. V lost 7 bases to trimming and J lost 0 bases, with 13 bases between them. This CDR3 is 16 amino acids long.

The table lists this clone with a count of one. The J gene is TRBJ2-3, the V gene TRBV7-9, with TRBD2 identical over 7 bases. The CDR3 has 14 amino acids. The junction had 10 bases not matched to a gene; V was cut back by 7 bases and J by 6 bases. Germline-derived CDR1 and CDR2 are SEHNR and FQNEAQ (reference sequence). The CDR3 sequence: CASIRTSGADTQYF. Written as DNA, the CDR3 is TGTGCCAGCATCCGGACTAGTGGTGCTGATACGCAGTATTTT.

CDR3 nucleotides: TGCAGTGCTAGTCAGGGACTAGCGACTTACGAGCAGTACTTC. Protein: CSASQGLATYEQYF. The chain is built from TRBV20-1 and TRBJ2-7; the match to TRBD2 covers 10 bases. Unmatched junction bases numbered 6, after V lost 3 bases and J lost 4 bases. Germline V lookup: CDR1 DFQATT, CDR2 SNEGSKA (reference sequence). The CDR3 is 14 amino acids.

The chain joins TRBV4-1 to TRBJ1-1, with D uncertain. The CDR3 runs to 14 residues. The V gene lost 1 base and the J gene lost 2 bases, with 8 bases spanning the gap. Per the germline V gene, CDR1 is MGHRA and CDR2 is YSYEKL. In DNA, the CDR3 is TGCGCCAGCAGCCAAGGGGAGGTAAACACTGAAGCTTTCTTT. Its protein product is CASSQGEVNTEAFF.

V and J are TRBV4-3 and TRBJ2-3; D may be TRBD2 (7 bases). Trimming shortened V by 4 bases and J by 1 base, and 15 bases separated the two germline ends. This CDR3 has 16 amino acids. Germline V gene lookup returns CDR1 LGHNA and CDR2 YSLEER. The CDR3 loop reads CASSLRLAGGTDTQYF. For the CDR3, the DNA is TGCGCCAGCAGCCTAAGACTAGCAGGGGGCACAGATACGCAGTATTTT.